This T cell receptor (beta chain) was sequenced during a study of control samples from healthy donors and cancer patients. CDR3 length: 15 amino acids. Germline V lookup: CDR1 SGHTA, CDR2 FQGTGA. V lost 2 bases to trimming and J lost 1 base, with 9 bases between them. The method was immunoSEQ multiplex PCR; TCRdb's version includes in-frame clones alone and lacks a portion of them. The sample has under 130,000 clones; around 89% are singletons. This clonotype was obtained from a man aged 55 to 70 with lung cancer. The sample taken for sequencing was PBMCs. V is TRBV7-3 and J is TRBJ2-1, with D maybe TRBD1 (6 bases). CDR3 nucleotides: TGTGCCAGCAGCTTATTGGGGGCTTCCTACAATGAGCAGTTCTTC. Its translation: CASSLLGASYNEQFF.